What follows are 2 T cell receptor beta chains derived from one specimen sequenced in a study of shared clonotypes between healthy human individuals. This table comes from immunoSEQ multiplex PCR, and its TCRdb copy is limited to in-frame clones, with some not included. In the table there are 2 million to 3 million clones, roughly 93% of which are singletons. Sequencing used naive CD4+ T cells from PBMCs. Subset of the sample: CD45RA+ positively selected. These receptors were obtained from a man between 18 and 35 years old in good health. Some clones in this sample may be carry-over from other donors' samples.

The genes are TRBV7-3 and TRBJ2-7; D gene unclear. Per germline, CDR1 SGHTA and CDR2 FQGTGA. This CDR3 is built from 13 residues. Deletions cut 5 bases from V and 4 bases from J, with 12 bases between. CDR3 sequence (DNA): TGTGCCAGCAGCCTTGGGTATGGGTACGAGCAGTACTTC. Protein product: CASSLGYGYEQYF. The full variable domain, completed using reference TRBV7-3 and TRBJ2-7, is GAGVSQTPSNKVTEKGKYVELRCDPISGHTALYWYRQSLGQGPEFLIYFQGTGAADDSGLPNDRFFAVRPEGSVSTLKIQRTERGDSAVYLCASSLGYGYEQYFGPGTRLTVT.

This chain connects TRBV5-6 to TRBJ2-7; TRBD2 aligns across 12 bases. Germline CDR1 is SGHDT and CDR2 is YYEEEE. There are 13 residues in the CDR3. The junction had 3 bases not matched to a gene; V was cut back by 0 bases and J by 11 bases. The CDR3 protein is CASSLGTSGTEYF. CDR3 DNA: TGTGCCAGCAGCTTGGGGACTAGCGGGACAGAGTACTTC. The full variable domain, completed using reference TRBV5-6 and TRBJ2-7, is DAGVTQSPTHLIKTRGQQVTLRCSPKSGHDTVSWYQQALGQGPQFIFQYYEEEERQRGNFPDRFSGHQFPNYSSELNVNALLLGDSALYLCASSLGTSGTEYFGPGTRLTVT.